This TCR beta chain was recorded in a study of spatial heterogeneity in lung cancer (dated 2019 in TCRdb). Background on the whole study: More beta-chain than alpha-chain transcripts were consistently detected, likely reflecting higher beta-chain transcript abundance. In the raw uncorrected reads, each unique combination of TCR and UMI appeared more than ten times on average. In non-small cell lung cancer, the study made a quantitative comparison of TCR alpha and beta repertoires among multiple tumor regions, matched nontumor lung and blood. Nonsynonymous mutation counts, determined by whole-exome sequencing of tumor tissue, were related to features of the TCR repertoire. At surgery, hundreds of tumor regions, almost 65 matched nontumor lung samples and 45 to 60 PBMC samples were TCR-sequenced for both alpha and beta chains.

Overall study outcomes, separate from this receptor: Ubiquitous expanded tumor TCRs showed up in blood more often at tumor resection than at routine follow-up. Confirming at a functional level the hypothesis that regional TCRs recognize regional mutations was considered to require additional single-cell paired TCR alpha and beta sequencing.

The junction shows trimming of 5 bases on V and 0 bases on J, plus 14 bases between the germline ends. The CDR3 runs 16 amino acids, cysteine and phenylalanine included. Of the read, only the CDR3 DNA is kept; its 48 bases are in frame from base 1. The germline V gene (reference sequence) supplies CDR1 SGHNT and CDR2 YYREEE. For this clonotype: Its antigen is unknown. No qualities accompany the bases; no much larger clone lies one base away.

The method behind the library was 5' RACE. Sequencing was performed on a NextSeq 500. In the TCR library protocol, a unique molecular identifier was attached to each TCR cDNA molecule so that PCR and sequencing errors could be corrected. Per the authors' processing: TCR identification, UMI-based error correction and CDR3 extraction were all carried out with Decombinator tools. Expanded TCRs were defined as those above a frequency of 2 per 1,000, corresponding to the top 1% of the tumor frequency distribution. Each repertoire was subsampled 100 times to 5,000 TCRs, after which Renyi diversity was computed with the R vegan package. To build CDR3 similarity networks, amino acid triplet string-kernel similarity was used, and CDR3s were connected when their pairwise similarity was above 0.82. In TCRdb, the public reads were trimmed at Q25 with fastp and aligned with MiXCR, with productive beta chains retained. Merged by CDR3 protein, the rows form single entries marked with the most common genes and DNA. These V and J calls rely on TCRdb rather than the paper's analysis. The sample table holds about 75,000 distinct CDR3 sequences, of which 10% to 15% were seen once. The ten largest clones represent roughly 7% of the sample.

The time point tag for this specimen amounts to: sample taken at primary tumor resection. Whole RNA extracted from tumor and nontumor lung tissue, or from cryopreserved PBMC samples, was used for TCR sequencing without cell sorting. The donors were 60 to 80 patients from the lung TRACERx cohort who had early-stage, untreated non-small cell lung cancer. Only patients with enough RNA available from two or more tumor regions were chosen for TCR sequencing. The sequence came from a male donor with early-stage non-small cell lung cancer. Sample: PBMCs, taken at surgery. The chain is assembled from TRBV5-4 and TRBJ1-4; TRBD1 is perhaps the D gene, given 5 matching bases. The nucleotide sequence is TGTGCCAGCAGTGGGGGGAGAAGTGCAACTAATGAAAAACTGTTTTTT. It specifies CASSGGRSATNEKLFF.